What follows are 5 T cell receptor beta chains derived from one specimen sequenced in a study of blood T cell repertoires in COVID-19. Assay used: immunoSEQ multiplex PCR; TCRdb lists only in-frame clones, some missing. The sample has 210,000 or so clones, approximately 85% seen once. Input material: peripheral blood. The receptors shown here come from a man aged 45-65 years with COVID-19, enrolled during active disease.

This clone was found once. This sequence joins TRBV19 and TRBJ1-5, with 7 bases identical to TRBD1. Losses at the gene ends were 0 bases for V and 1 base for J; bases not matched to a gene: 3. Germline CDR1 and CDR2: LNHDA and SQIVND (reference sequence). CDR3 length: 16 residues. The CDR3: CASSIDTGVSNQPQHF. In DNA form, the CDR3 reads TGTGCCAGTAGTATAGATACAGGGGTAAGCAATCAGCCCCAGCATTTT.

The chain couples TRBV3-1 (or the pseudogene TRBV3-2) to TRBJ2-3, with 7 nucleotides matching TRBD2. The V segment lost 7 bases and the J segment 1 base; nucleotides outside the gene matches: 5. This CDR3 is 14 amino acids long. Germline loops: CDR1 LGHDT, CDR2 YNNKEL (reference sequence). CDR3 region: CASTLAGGTDTQYF. CDR3 bases: TGTGCCAGCACCTTGGCGGGAGGCACAGATACGCAGTATTTT.

J is TRBJ2-7 and V is TRBV27; a weak D match, TRBD1 (6 bases). Trimming pared 5 bases from V and 4 bases from J, leaving 15 bases between. The CDR3 is 14 residues long. Germline assignment: CDR1 MNHEY and CDR2 SMNVEV (reference sequence). As DNA, the CDR3 is TGTGCCAGCAGTCTACGACAGGTTGGGTACGAGCAGTACTTC. Its translation is CASSLRQVGYEQYF.

The chain is built from TRBV3-1 (or the pseudogene TRBV3-2) and TRBJ2-5; possibly TRBD2 for D (5 bases). In germline, CDR1 is LGHDT, CDR2 YNNKEL (reference sequence). Deletions cut 5 bases from V and 2 bases from J, with 12 bases between. There are 14 residues in the CDR3. The CDR3 loop is CASSSGLLQETQYF. In DNA form, the CDR3 reads TGTGCCAGCAGCTCAGGACTGTTACAAGAGACCCAGTACTTC.

This clone has a single count. This chain's CDR3 is CASSAQGSYEQYF. As DNA, the CDR3 is TGTGCCAGCAGCGCACAGGGCTCCTACGAGCAGTACTTC. The genes are TRBV5-8 and TRBJ2-7; D is possibly TRBD1 (6 bases). CDR3 length: 13 amino acids. The germline CDR1 and CDR2 sequences are SGHTS and YDEGEE. V lost 4 bases to trimming and J lost 0 bases, with 8 bases between them.